The 15 T cell receptor beta chains below were found in one sample sequenced in a study of cytomegalovirus exposure and HLA in healthy donors. Repertoires were generated with immunoSEQ multiplex PCR, while TCRdb's copy carries only in-frame clones and drops some. The sample yields about 58,000 clones, under 95% seen once. The sequencing sample was made of PBMCs. The receptors here all came from a man between 18 and 29 years old in good health and CMV-seronegative.

The CDR3 DNA follows: TGTGCCAGCAGGAAGCTAGCGGGAGGATACAATGAGCAGTTCTTC. It encodes CASRKLAGGYNEQFF. The J gene is TRBJ2-1, the V gene TRBV28, with 11 bases fitting TRBD2. In germline, CDR1 is MDHEN, CDR2 SYDVKM. The CDR3 sequence is 15 residues long. With 6 bases clipped from V and 4 bases from J, the junction kept 5 bases outside the gene matches.

The chain is built from TRBV9 and TRBJ2-3, with 9 bases lining up with TRBD2. After removal of 3 bases from V and 0 bases from J, the junction contained 17 bases not matched to a gene. CDR1 is SGDLS, CDR2 YYNGEE, per germline. The CDR3 totals 20 residues. The CDR3 sequence: CASSAQVTSGTIHSTDTQYF. In DNA form, the CDR3 reads TGTGCCAGCAGCGCTCAAGTGACTAGCGGAACAATACATAGCACAGATACGCAGTATTTT.

The J gene is TRBJ2-3, the V gene TRBV30; 7 positions agree with TRBD2. V was pared by 1 base and J by 5 bases, with 15 bases of the junction left unmatched. Germline V gene data show CDR1 as GTSNPN and CDR2 as SVGIG (reference sequence). The CDR3 is made up of 17 amino acids. For the CDR3, the DNA is TGTGCCTGGAGTGGCCTGGGCGGGAGTCGGATCAAAGATACGCAGTATTTT. Translating gives CAWSGLGGSRIKDTQYF.

The V call is TRBV27, the J call TRBJ2-1; TRBD2 might be the D (6 bases). CDR3 length: 14 residues. The V and J ends lost 7 bases and 4 bases respectively, with 14 bases between them. Germline V lookup: CDR1 MNHEY, CDR2 SMNVEV (reference sequence). The CDR3 spells CASKRRALYNEQFF. Here the CDR3 DNA reads TGTGCCAGCAAAAGGAGGGCCCTATACAATGAGCAGTTCTTC.

The chain has TRBV5-1 and TRBJ2-1; 8 bases align to TRBD2. This CDR3 comprises 15 residues. Germline assignment: CDR1 SGHRS and CDR2 YFSETQ. V gave up 1 base and J gave up 4 bases; unmatched junction bases: 4. The CDR3 region has the DNA TGCGCCAGCAGCTTGTCAGCGGGAGATTACAATGAGCAGTTCTTC. Encoded protein: CASSLSAGDYNEQFF.

CDR3 sequence: CASSYLAGDEQYF. The CDR3 DNA is TGTGCCAGCAGTTACTTGGCAGGGGACGAGCAGTACTTC. The J gene is TRBJ2-7, the V gene TRBV6-5; D is possibly TRBD1 (6 bases). Germline loops: CDR1 MNHEY, CDR2 SVGAGI. The CDR3 is 13 residues long. The V and J ends lost 1 base and 5 bases respectively, with 9 bases between them.

This chain uses TRBV6-5 with TRBJ1-2, with D perhaps TRBD1 (6 bases). The CDR3 totals 13 residues. Trimming removed 7 bases at V and 4 bases at J, with 13 bases between. CDR1 is MNHEY, CDR2 SVGAGI, per germline. The CDR3 region is CASTKGQFYGYTF. CDR3 in DNA: TGTGCCAGCACCAAAGGACAGTTCTATGGCTACACCTTC.

V is TRBV18 and J is TRBJ2-1; TRBD1 agrees at 8 bases. Germline CDR1 KGHSH, CDR2 LQKENI. V lost 0 bases to trimming and J lost 9 bases; unmatched junction nucleotides: 10. This CDR3 has 16 amino acids. The CDR3 DNA reads as TGTGCCAGCTCACCACCGGCCGCAGGGGGCAAGGGTGAGCAGTTCTTC. This codes for CASSPPAAGGKGEQFF.

The J gene is TRBJ2-1, the V gene TRBV11-2; 7 bases fit TRBD2. CDR3 length: 15 residues. The V and J ends lost 4 bases and 0 bases, in that order; junction bases with no gene match: 3. Germline V lookup: CDR1 SGHAT, CDR2 FQNNGV. In nucleotides, the CDR3 is TGTGCCAGCAGCTACGGGAGGAGCTCCTACAATGAGCAGTTCTTC. Protein: CASSYGRSSYNEQFF.

This clone was found once. The chain has TRBV4-1 and TRBJ2-1; 9 bases agree with TRBD2. V dropped 4 bases and J dropped 3; count of bases not matched to a gene: 16. CDR3 size: 19 residues. Germline-derived CDR1 and CDR2 are MGHRA and YSYEKL. Written as DNA, the CDR3 is TGCGCCAGCAGCCCCCATACCATACCACTAGCGGGCGTCTACAATGAGCAGTTCTTC. It codes for CASSPHTIPLAGVYNEQFF.

The CDR3 region is CASSPYREGQPQHF. The CDR3 nucleotides read TGTGCCAGCAGCCCATACAGGGAGGGCCAGCCCCAGCATTTT. The chain links TRBV9 to TRBJ1-5; weak D call: TRBD1 (6 bases). The V gene lost 4 bases and the J gene lost 7 bases, with 15 bases spanning the gap. The CDR3 sequence is 14 residues long. Per the germline V gene, CDR1 is SGDLS and CDR2 is YYNGEE. Complete variable domain (other parts from reference TRBV9 and TRBJ1-5): DSGVTQTPKHLITATGQRVTLRCSPRSGDLSVYWYQQSLDQGLQFLIQYYNGEERAKGNILERFSAQQFPDLHSELNLSSLELGDSALYFCASSPYREGQPQHFGDGTRLSIL.

The chain is built from TRBV2 and TRBJ2-2, with 7 bases aligning to TRBD1. The V gene end was trimmed by 2 bases and the J gene end by 6 bases; junction bases not matched to a gene: 6. The CDR3 sequence is 15 residues long. CDR1 is SNHLY and CDR2 is FYNNEI in the germline V gene. The DNA of the CDR3 is TGTGCCAGCAGTGAATTGGCAGGGGGATCCGGGGAGCTGTTTTTT. Translation gives CASSELAGGSGELFF.

The rearrangement joins TRBV28 to TRBJ2-3, with 9 bases aligning to TRBD2. The CDR3 length is 13 residues. J was trimmed by 1 base and V by 8 bases; bases with no gene match: 1. Germline V gives CDR1 MDHEN, CDR2 SYDVKM. This CDR3 reads CASVAGGTDTQYF. The CDR3 bases are TGTGCCAGCGTAGCGGGAGGCACAGATACGCAGTATTTT.

The DNA for the CDR3 is TGTGCCAGCAGTGCACTAGCGGGAGGCCCTAGCTCCTACAATGAGCAGTTCTTC. It translates to CASSALAGGPSSYNEQFF. The chain has TRBV2 and TRBJ2-1; 12 bases align to TRBD2. J gave up 0 bases and V 4 bases, and 7 bases lay outside the gene matches. CDR1 and CDR2 from the germline V gene are SNHLY and FYNNEI. CDR3 length: 18 residues.

The chain employs TRBV9 and TRBJ2-5, with 12 bases lining up with TRBD1. Germline trimming cut 0 bases from V and 3 bases from J; bases unmatched to any gene: 9. Germline values: CDR1 SGDLS, CDR2 YYNGEE. The length of the CDR3 is 18 residues. The CDR3 DNA sequence: TGTGCCAGCAGCGTAGCTCCCGGGACAGGGGGCGCGAAAGAGACCCAGTACTTC. This codes for CASSVAPGTGGAKETQYF.